Presented here are 9 T cell receptor beta chains from one specimen sequenced in a study of CD8 T cells in Susac syndrome. A quantity of 0.5 to 1 ug RNA underwent reverse transcription using random hexamers. MiXCR, applied by TCRdb to the immunoSEQ multiplex PCR reads, yields one record per CDR3 protein. The sample consists of 150,000 to 180,000 distinct CDR3 sequences, around 95% of them appearing once. Sequencing was done on a sample of CD4+ T cells from PBMCs. All receptors come from a human donor with Susac syndrome.

The CDR3 sequence: CASSSPGGELFF. The DNA of the CDR3 is TGTGCCAGCAGCTCCCCGGGCGGGGAGCTGTTTTTT. The chain joins TRBV7-7 to TRBJ2-2; D uncertain. CDR1 and CDR2 from the germline V gene are SSHAT and FNYEAQ (reference sequence). V gave up 4 bases and J gave up 7 bases, with 7 bases separating them. The CDR3 covers 12 residues.

The V call is TRBV29-1, the J call TRBJ2-3; the D is unclear. This CDR3 is 11 amino acids long. V was shortened by 4 bases and J by 5 bases, with 7 bases between the two germline ends. The germline V gene has CDR1 SQVTM and CDR2 ANQGSEA. CDR3 region: CSVVLGDTQYF. CDR3 in DNA: TGCAGCGTTGTTTTAGGAGATACGCAGTATTTT.

The chain combines TRBV13 with TRBJ2-5; D unclear. V was shortened by 4 bases and J by 5 bases, with 17 bases between the two germline ends. The CDR3 totals 15 residues. CDR1 and CDR2 from the germline V gene are PRHDT and FYEKMQ (reference sequence). The CDR3 DNA sequence: TGTGCCAGCAGCTCCCTAGGTCGGTTGTTGGAGACCCAGTACTTC. This sequence encodes CASSSLGRLLETQYF.

The chain links TRBV15 to TRBJ1-5; tentatively, D is TRBD1 (5 bases). The germline V gene encodes CDR1 LNHNV and CDR2 YYDKDF (reference sequence). The V and J ends lost 3 bases and 5 bases respectively, with 11 bases between them. This CDR3 has 14 residues. This chain's CDR3 is CATSSGGRDQPQHF. In DNA form, the CDR3 reads TGTGCCACCAGCAGCGGGGGGAGAGATCAGCCCCAGCATTTT.

The chain carries TRBV20-1 and TRBJ1-2, with 8 bases identical to TRBD1. The CDR3 spans 17 residues. The J segment lost 2 bases and the V segment lost 5 bases, leaving 16 bases of the junction unmatched. Germline CDR1 and CDR2: DFQATT and SNEGSKA (reference sequence). Here the CDR3 DNA reads TGCAGTGCTGCGAAACCTACCAGGGGGCGGTCCAACTATGGCTACACCTTC. Translated, it gives CSAAKPTRGRSNYGYTF.

This chain uses TRBV20-1 with TRBJ2-5, with D tentatively TRBD1 (6 bases). This CDR3 has 14 residues. Germline V gene sequence: CDR1 DFQATT, CDR2 SNEGSKA (reference sequence). With 1 base removed from V and 5 bases from J, the gap between germline ends came to 14 bases. Here the CDR3 DNA reads TGCAGTGCTAGAGTAGGGACACTGAGGGAGACCCAGTACTTC. The encoded protein is CSARVGTLRETQYF.

The chain uses TRBV5-4 and TRBJ2-2; a weak D match, TRBD1 (5 bases). Germline assignment: CDR1 SGHNT and CDR2 YYREEE (reference sequence). The CDR3 length is 15 residues. V gave up 4 bases and J gave up 10 bases, with 20 bases separating them. CDR3 nucleotide sequence: TGTGCCAGCAGCCCCCCGCAGGGCGAGGAAGCGGAGCTGTTTTTT. Amino acid sequence: CASSPPQGEEAELFF.

This chain connects TRBV6-6 to TRBJ2-7; D call uncertain. V was cut by 8 bases and J by 0 bases, with 14 bases left in between. Germline assignment: CDR1 MNHNY and CDR2 SVGAGI (reference sequence). This CDR3 spans 14 amino acids. The CDR3 protein is CASSPEHSSYEQYF. CDR3 coding DNA: TGTGCCAGCTCCCCGGAGCATAGCTCCTACGAGCAGTACTTC.

Details on this clonotype: The junction differs from germline at one of its ends, possibly a read error. The chain employs TRBV2 and TRBJ1-6, with 8 nucleotides matching TRBD1. Germline CDR1 is SNHLY and CDR2 is FYNNEI. CDR3 length: 14 amino acids. In nucleotides, the CDR3 is TGTGCCAGCAGTGAAAGGGACAGGAATTTACCCCTCCACTTT. It yields the protein CASSERDRNLPLHF.